This passage covers 28 T cell receptor beta chains from one sample sequenced in a study of long-term antiretroviral therapy in people with HIV. The authors ran the immunoSEQ assay, v3.0, at survey level. Data came from immunoSEQ multiplex PCR; TCRdb stores just in-frame clones and leaves some out. The table has 34,000 or so clones, 85% to 95% seen once. The sample in question was unsorted PBMCs, obtained around 5.4 years after starting antiretroviral therapy. These receptors all come from a woman in her 50s with HIV.

The rearrangement uses TRBV4-2 and TRBJ1-4; D unclear. Germline CDR1 LGHNA, CDR2 YNFKEQ. The length of the CDR3 is 15 residues. V shed 0 bases and J shed 7 bases, with 12 bases lying between them. The CDR3 DNA is TGTGCCAGCAGCCAAGATCCGAGCGGAGGTGAAAAACTGTTTTTT. It specifies CASSQDPSGGEKLFF.

The gene calls are TRBV6-5 and TRBJ2-1; 7 bases are shared with TRBD1. This CDR3 comprises 14 residues. J gave up 8 bases and V 8 bases, and 12 bases lay outside the gene matches. Looked up from germline, CDR1 is MNHEY and CDR2 is SVGAGI. The CDR3 reads CASQIPGQSYEQFF. CDR3 bases: TGTGCCAGCCAAATTCCGGGACAGAGCTATGAGCAGTTCTTC.

The rearrangement joins TRBV25-1 to TRBJ1-5, with a tentative D call TRBD1 (5 bases). The length of the CDR3 is 17 residues. Between the trimmed V and J ends, which lost 4 bases and 1 base, there was a span of 17 bases. Looked up from germline, CDR1 is MGHDK and CDR2 is SYGVNS. The CDR3 DNA is TGTGCCAGCAGTGCCCCTAAGGGACTCTCGAGCAATCAGCCCCAGCATTTT. Its translation: CASSAPKGLSSNQPQHF.

V is TRBV9 and J is TRBJ1-6; the match to TRBD1 covers 7 bases. The CDR3 runs 14 residues. Germline V gene data show CDR1 as SGDLS and CDR2 as YYNGEE. V was clipped by 3 bases and J by 5 bases; unmatched bases: 2. CDR3 protein: CASSGGQNNSPLHF. CDR3 bases: TGTGCCAGCAGCGGGGGACAGAATAATTCACCCCTCCACTTT. The whole variable domain, filled in from reference TRBV9 and TRBJ1-6, reads DSGVTQTPKHLITATGQRVTLRCSPRSGDLSVYWYQQSLDQGLQFLIQYYNGEERAKGNILERFSAQQFPDLHSELNLSSLELGDSALYFCASSGGQNNSPLHFGNGTRLTVT.

The CDR3 DNA reads TGTGCCACCAAGGGGCGGGGAGATCAGCCCCAGCATTTT. Its protein is CATKGRGDQPQHF. The V and J genes are TRBV15 and TRBJ1-5, with D possibly matching TRBD1 (5 bases). Germline V gives CDR1 LNHNV, CDR2 YYDKDF (reference sequence). The CDR3 runs 13 residues. Trimming took off 7 bases at V and 5 bases at J, with 12 bases between the two ends.

This chain uses TRBV6-5 with TRBJ1-1; 7 nucleotides line up with TRBD1. This CDR3 is 14 amino acids long. Germline CDR1 is MNHEY and CDR2 is SVGAGI. Unmatched junction bases numbered 7, after V lost 5 bases and J lost 4 bases. CDR3 amino acids: CASSRDSIVTEAFF. The CDR3 region has the DNA TGTGCCAGCAGTCGGGACAGCATAGTCACTGAAGCTTTCTTT.

Concerning this clone: The junction departs from germline at one end; a sequencing error may be responsible. This chain joins TRBV7-7 and TRBJ2-1, with D possibly being TRBD2 (5 bases). Looked up from germline, CDR1 is SSHAT and CDR2 is FNYEAQ (reference sequence). CDR3 length: 13 amino acids. CDR3 sequence reads: CASSLASYNEQFF. The DNA of the CDR3 is TGTGCTAGCAGCTTAGCGAGTTACAATGAGCAGTTCTTC.

This clone was seen a few times. The CDR3 region is CASSLRQNYGYTF. CDR3 in DNA: TGTGCCAGCAGCTTAAGACAGAACTATGGCTACACCTTC. This chain uses TRBV2 with TRBJ1-2; a weak D match, TRBD1 (5 bases). Germline-derived CDR1 and CDR2 are SNHLY and FYNNEI. The CDR3 loop spans 13 amino acids. Trimming pared 6 bases from V and 2 bases from J, leaving 10 bases between.

This clone was seen just once. The V gene is TRBV5-6, the J gene TRBJ2-2; D unresolved. Germline V gene lookup returns CDR1 SGHDT and CDR2 YYEEEE. This CDR3 contains 17 residues. V was cut by 6 bases and J by 0 bases, with 18 bases left in between. The CDR3: CASTIVPGSANTGELFF. The DNA for the CDR3 is TGTGCCAGCACCATAGTCCCCGGGTCCGCGAACACCGGGGAGCTGTTTTTT.

V and J are TRBV5-1 and TRBJ2-5; 14 bases align to TRBD2. J lost 5 bases, V lost 7 bases, and 4 bases had no gene match. Per the germline V gene, CDR1 is SGHRS and CDR2 is YFSETQ. The CDR3 length is 14 residues. CDR3 coding DNA: TGCGCCAGCGGACTAGCGGGGGGTATTGAGACCCAGTACTTC. This gives the protein CASGLAGGIETQYF. Looking up the rest from reference TRBV5-1 and TRBJ2-5 gives the full variable domain: KAGVTQTPRYLIKTRGQQVTLSCSPISGHRSVSWYQQTPGQGLQFLFEYFSETQRNKGNFPGRFSGRQFSNSRSEMNVSTLELGDSALYLCASGLAGGIETQYFGPGTRLLVL.

This chain connects TRBV5-1 to TRBJ2-5; 12 bases fit TRBD2. This CDR3 region has 14 residues. V lost 4 bases and J lost 4; bases outside the gene matches: 2. Germline V gene data show CDR1 as SGHRS and CDR2 as YFSETQ. The CDR3, as DNA: TGCGCCAGCAGCCCGACTAGCGGGGGAGAGACCCAGTACTTC. It codes for CASSPTSGGETQYF.

V gene TRBV4-1 combines with J gene TRBJ2-7; D not resolved. Germline CDR1 MGHRA, CDR2 YSYEKL. The V end was cut by 0 bases, the J end by 3 bases, with 9 bases between. CDR3 length equals 14 residues. CDR3 DNA: TGCGCCAGCAGCCAAGATCCCAGGCGCTACGAGCAGTACTTC. Amino acids: CASSQDPRRYEQYF.

The chain carries TRBV4-3 and TRBJ1-5; no clear D gene. The CDR3 loop spans 14 amino acids. Germline-derived CDR1 and CDR2 are LGHNA and YSLEER. With 0 bases removed from V and 2 bases from J, the gap between germline ends came to 5 bases. The CDR3 here is CASSQDRGNQPQHF. The CDR3 DNA follows: TGCGCCAGCAGCCAAGATCGGGGCAATCAGCCCCAGCATTTT.

This chain joins TRBV27 and TRBJ1-3, with 8 bases that match TRBD1. Germline CDR1 MNHEY, CDR2 SMNVEV (reference sequence). Germline trimming cut 4 bases from V and 5 bases from J; bases unmatched to any gene: 7. The length of the CDR3 is 15 residues. CDR3: CASSSPDRDRNTIYF. The CDR3 DNA follows: TGTGCCAGCAGTTCCCCGGACAGGGACCGAAACACCATATATTTT.

The CDR3 protein is CASSSRGRGISYEQYF. As DNA, the CDR3 is TGTGCCAGCAGTTCCCGCGGCAGGGGTATTTCCTACGAGCAGTACTTC. J is TRBJ2-7 and V is TRBV27; TRBD1 might be the D (6 bases). The ends were cut back, 4 bases at V and 1 base at J, with 17 bases in the middle. CDR3 length: 16 amino acids. Germline V gene lookup returns CDR1 MNHEY and CDR2 SMNVEV (reference sequence).

The V gene is TRBV25-1, the J gene TRBJ2-3; perhaps TRBD1 as D (5 bases). Germline-derived CDR1 and CDR2 are MGHDK and SYGVNS. The CDR3 is 15 amino acids. The ends were cut back, 5 bases at V and 3 bases at J, with 15 bases in the middle. CDR3 sequence: CASSNDRILTDTQYF. The DNA for the CDR3 is TGTGCCAGCAGTAACGACAGAATCCTTACAGATACGCAGTATTTT.

The rearrangement links TRBV11-3 to TRBJ2-3; D is perhaps TRBD1 or TRBD2 (5 bases each). This CDR3 is 12 amino acids long. From germline, CDR1 is SGHNT and CDR2 YENEEA. V dropped 3 bases and J dropped 11 bases, with 12 bases sitting between them. This chain's CDR3 is CASSFPGAKQYF. The CDR3 bases are TGTGCCAGCAGCTTCCCCGGGGCGAAGCAGTATTTT.

This chain connects TRBV30 to TRBJ2-3; D not certain. Germline assignment: CDR1 GTSNPN and CDR2 SVGIG (reference sequence). The CDR3 has 13 amino acids. V was cut by 2 bases and J by 2 bases, with 8 bases left in between. The chain's CDR3 is CAWSLGYTDTQYF. CDR3 nucleotides: TGTGCCTGGAGTCTTGGGTACACAGATACGCAGTATTTT.

The table lists this clone with a few counts. The chain joins TRBV5-4 to TRBJ1-1; D perhaps matches TRBD1 (5 bases). Germline V gives CDR1 SGHNT, CDR2 YYREEE (reference sequence). Trimming took off 0 bases at V and 4 bases at J, with 13 bases between the two ends. This CDR3 has 15 amino acids. The CDR3 coding sequence is TGTGCCAGCAGCTTGGAGGGACCCTATCCCACTGAAGCTTTCTTT. Translating it yields CASSLEGPYPTEAFF.

This sequence joins TRBV6-5 and TRBJ2-3; the match to TRBD2 covers 7 bases. Germline CDR1 reads MNHEY; CDR2 reads SVGAGI. V shed 9 bases, J shed 6 bases, and the junction held 9 bases outside the gene matches. This CDR3 has 13 residues. The CDR3 loop reads CASGLPGRDTQYF. The CDR3 nucleotides are TGTGCCAGTGGTCTACCCGGGAGGGATACGCAGTATTTT.

This chain joins TRBV4-2 and TRBJ2-3; 9 bases map to TRBD2. The CDR3 is made up of 18 amino acids. Germline CDR1 is LGHNA and CDR2 is YNFKEQ. Losses at the gene ends were 3 bases for V and 4 bases for J; bases not matched to a gene: 14. The CDR3 DNA follows: TGTGCCAGCAGCCAGAGGGGGCCGGGCGGGGGGGCCTCAGATACGCAGTATTTT. Translated, it gives CASSQRGPGGGASDTQYF.

The chain couples TRBV15 to TRBJ1-3, with 7 positions matching TRBD1. Germline loops: CDR1 LNHNV, CDR2 YYDKDF (reference sequence). CDR3 size: 16 residues. V was pared by 0 bases and J by 4 bases, with 6 bases of the junction left unmatched. The CDR3 loop is CATSRDLTGSGNTIYF. The CDR3 DNA sequence: TGTGCCACCAGCAGAGACTTGACAGGGTCCGGAAACACCATATATTTT.

The chain couples TRBV12-5 to TRBJ1-1; 7 bases are shared with TRBD1. Trimming at V came to 3 bases and at J to 6 bases, leaving 4 bases not matched to a gene. The CDR3 loop spans 13 amino acids. CDR1 and CDR2 from the germline V gene are LGHNT and FRNRAP. The CDR3 nucleotides are TGTGCTAGTGGTTTTGCTGACAGGGCTGAAGCTTTCTTT. Its translation is CASGFADRAEAFF.

V and J are TRBV19 and TRBJ1-6, with D tentatively TRBD1 (6 bases). The CDR3 is made up of 15 amino acids. Trimming stripped 7 bases from V and 7 bases from J, with 17 bases between. Germline CDR1 is LNHDA and CDR2 is SQIVND (reference sequence). The CDR3: CASNLQGPSNSPLHF. CDR3 nucleotide sequence: TGTGCCAGTAACTTACAGGGTCCCTCAAATTCACCCCTCCACTTT. Combining the CDR3 with reference TRBV19 and TRBJ1-6 gives the whole variable domain DGGITQSPKYLFRKEGQNVTLSCEQNLNHDAMYWYRQDPGQGLRLIYYSQIVNDFQKGDIAEGYSVSREKKESFPLTVTSAQKNPTAFYLCASNLQGPSNSPLHFGNGTRLTVT.

The gene calls are TRBV19 and TRBJ2-7; 10 bases are shared with TRBD1. Germline V gene lookup returns CDR1 LNHDA and CDR2 SQIVND (reference sequence). Trimming removed 3 bases from V and 6 bases from J; junction bases left unmatched: 5. The CDR3 has 14 residues. The CDR3 DNA reads TGTGCCAGTAGTATGTTTTGGACAGGGGGCGAGCAGTACTTC. It specifies CASSMFWTGGEQYF.

The chain uses TRBV6-4 and TRBJ2-3; D gene unclear. Germline assignment: CDR1 MRHNA and CDR2 SNTAGT. The CDR3 runs 13 residues. Trimming left V 5 bases short and J 6 bases short, with 12 bases between. CDR3 sequence: CASSNERSDTQYF. In nucleotides, the CDR3 is TGTGCCAGCAGTAACGAACGTTCGGATACGCAGTATTTT.

This chain links TRBV14 with TRBJ2-7; D is uncertain. Looked up from germline, CDR1 is SGHDN and CDR2 is FVKESK. There are 15 residues in the CDR3. Deletions cut 4 bases from V and 2 bases from J, with 15 bases between. This chain's CDR3 is CASSLDRRSAYEQYF. DNA for the CDR3: TGTGCCAGCAGCCTAGACCGGAGATCTGCCTACGAGCAGTACTTC.

V gene TRBV5-1 combines with J gene TRBJ2-5, with D hard to call. This CDR3 spans 11 amino acids. The ends were cut back, 4 bases at V and 2 bases at J, with 3 bases in the middle. Germline V gene data show CDR1 as SGHRS and CDR2 as YFSETQ. CDR3 region: CASSRQETQYF. The CDR3 nucleotides are TGCGCCAGCAGCAGGCAAGAGACCCAGTACTTC.